The 12 T cell receptor beta chains below were found in one sample sequenced in a study of T-cell memory formation after mild COVID-19. Using its own MiXCR run on the 5' RACE reads, TCRdb lists one record per CDR3 protein. Seen here are 250,000 to 300,000 distinct CDR3 sequences, over 7% observed once, and the top ten hold 20% to 25%. Sequencing used PBMCs or a T cell subset sorted from them (not recorded which). These receptors came from a man between 18 and 29 years old who had mild COVID-19 (a few samples of this study predate the infection). Cell type and time point are not known.

This clonotype was seen more than once but under ten times. The gene calls are TRBV7-2 and TRBJ1-5; D unclear. Trimming removed 2 bases from V and 4 bases from J, with 9 bases in between. CDR3 length: 14 residues. Germline lookup yields CDR1 SGHTA and CDR2 FQGNSA. The CDR3 bases are TGTGCCAGCAGCTTACAGGATTTAAATCAGCCCCAGCATTTT. Translating gives CASSLQDLNQPQHF.

The chain combines TRBV20-1 with TRBJ2-4; TRBD2 might be the D (6 bases). The germline gives CDR1 DFQATT, CDR2 SNEGSKA (reference sequence). The CDR3 covers 15 residues. V was shortened by 0 bases and J by 3 bases, with 12 bases between the two germline ends. This CDR3 is CSARDSGLFKNIQYF. For the CDR3, the DNA is TGCAGTGCTAGAGATTCGGGACTCTTCAAAAACATTCAGTACTTC.

This clonotype came up a few times. The gene calls are TRBV7-6 and TRBJ2-7, with TRBD1 matching 7 bases. V lost 1 base to trimming and J lost 2 bases; unmatched junction nucleotides: 5. The CDR3 length is 15 residues. Germline assignment: CDR1 SGHVS and CDR2 FNYEAQ. The CDR3 loop is CASSLEGTEAYEQYF. The CDR3 DNA sequence: TGTGCCAGCAGCTTAGAAGGGACAGAGGCCTACGAGCAGTACTTC.

The table lists this clonotype with a few counts. CDR3: CASSSTGGGQAIYNEQFF. The DNA for the CDR3 is TGTGCCAGCAGCTCCACCGGAGGCGGACAGGCGATATACAATGAGCAGTTCTTC. The V and J genes are TRBV5-4 and TRBJ2-1, with 7 bases fitting TRBD1. The CDR3 length is 18 residues. Germline V gene data show CDR1 as SGHNT and CDR2 as YYREEE (reference sequence). V lost 3 bases to trimming and J lost 4 bases; unmatched junction nucleotides: 16.

V and J are TRBV5-1 and TRBJ2-3; D perhaps matches TRBD2 (6 bases). V lost 1 base, J lost 2 bases, and 14 bases lay in between. The germline V gene has CDR1 SGHRS and CDR2 YFSETQ. This CDR3 has 16 amino acids. The CDR3: CASSLNRLGLTDTQYF. The CDR3 DNA reads as TGCGCCAGCAGCTTGAATAGGTTGGGACTCACAGATACGCAGTATTTT.

This chain uses TRBV7-7 with TRBJ2-3, with unresolved D. With 4 bases removed from V and 6 bases from J, the gap between germline ends came to 11 bases. The CDR3 runs to 13 residues. CDR1 and CDR2 from the germline V gene are SSHAT and FNYEAQ (reference sequence). CDR3 sequence (DNA): TGTGCCAGCAGCTCCAGTCTGGAGGATACGCAGTATTTT. It yields the protein CASSSSLEDTQYF.

The chain links TRBV19 to TRBJ2-3; D unresolved. CDR1 is LNHDA and CDR2 is SQIVND in the germline V gene (reference sequence). Trimming left V 4 bases short and J 5 bases short, with 13 bases between. The CDR3 has 14 amino acids. CDR3 sequence reads: CASSNPRRRDTQYF. In nucleotides, the CDR3 is TGTGCCAGTAGTAACCCCCGGCGGAGAGATACGCAGTATTTT.

This clonotype was seen a few times. The rearrangement uses TRBV15 and TRBJ2-5; 7 bases are a match to TRBD1. V gave up 1 base and J gave up 4 bases; unmatched junction bases: 0. The CDR3 spans 13 residues. Germline V gene lookup returns CDR1 LNHNV and CDR2 YYDKDF (reference sequence). The CDR3 region is CATSRGDRETQYF. The CDR3, as DNA: TGTGCCACCAGCAGAGGGGACAGAGAGACCCAGTACTTC.

There are a few counts of this clonotype. This chain links TRBV19 with TRBJ2-3, with 8 nucleotides matching TRBD1. Germline-derived CDR1 and CDR2 are LNHDA and SQIVND (reference sequence). Losses at the gene ends were 6 bases for V and 2 bases for J; bases not matched to a gene: 4. CDR3 length equals 14 residues. CDR3 region: CASRHQGATDTQYF. The CDR3 nucleotides are TGTGCCAGTAGGCACCAGGGGGCCACAGATACGCAGTATTTT.

A few counts support this clonotype. The CDR3 here is CASSWGTLGQETQYF. In nucleotides, the CDR3 is TGTGCCAGCAGCTGGGGGACCTTGGGGCAAGAGACCCAGTACTTC. The chain has TRBV5-6 and TRBJ2-5, with D perhaps TRBD1 or TRBD2 (5 bases each). V was shortened by 3 bases and J by 2 bases, with 14 bases between the two germline ends. The CDR3 spans 15 residues. CDR1 is SGHDT and CDR2 is YYEEEE in the germline V gene.

Worth noting for this clonotype: Sequence at one end of the junction differs from germline and may be a read error. The V and J genes are TRBV5-1 and TRBJ1-1; TRBD1 matches at 8 bases. There are 12 residues in the CDR3. CDR1 is SGHRS and CDR2 is YFSETQ in the germline V gene. As DNA, the CDR3 is TGCGCCAGCAGGGACAGGGCGGGAGAAGATTTCTTT. Residues: CASRDRAGEDFF.

This clonotype was seen many times. CDR3 nucleotides: TGTGCCAGCAGCATTGGGGGCGGCGCAGATACGCAGTATTTT. Protein product: CASSIGGGADTQYF. This chain links TRBV27 with TRBJ2-3, with a tentative D call TRBD1 (6 bases). Germline V lookup: CDR1 MNHEY, CDR2 SMNVEV (reference sequence). The CDR3 totals 14 residues. Between the trimmed V and J ends, which lost 6 bases and 4 bases, there was a span of 14 bases.